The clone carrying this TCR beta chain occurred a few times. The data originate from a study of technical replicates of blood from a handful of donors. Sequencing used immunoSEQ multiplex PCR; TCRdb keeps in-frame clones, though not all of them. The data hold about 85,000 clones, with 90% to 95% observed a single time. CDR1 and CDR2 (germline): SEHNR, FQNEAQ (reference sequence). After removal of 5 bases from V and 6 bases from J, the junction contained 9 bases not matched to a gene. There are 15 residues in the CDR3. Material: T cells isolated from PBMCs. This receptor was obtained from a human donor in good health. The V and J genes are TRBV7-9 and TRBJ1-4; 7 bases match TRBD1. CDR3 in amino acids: CASSPRDSNHEKLFF. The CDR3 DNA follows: TGTGCCAGCAGCCCCCGGGACAGTAATCATGAAAAACTGTTTTTT.